This is a list of T cell receptor beta chains from one sample in a study of T cells in pancreatic ductal adenocarcinoma. Assay: immunoSEQ multiplex PCR; the TCRdb copy retains only in-frame clones and omits some. The profile covers 4,800 or so clones, with more than 60% appearing a single time and roughly 8% taken by the ten largest. Sequenced: pancreatic tumor tissue. The receptor source for this set is a human donor with pancreatic ductal adenocarcinoma. The donor label of this sample is uncertain. CDR3s include the opening cysteine and the closing phenylalanine or tryptophan. Each record gives: J gene, D gene, V gene, clone size, CDR3 DNA, CDR3 protein. A D gene is named only where the DNA matches it firmly. Clone size is given for some rows only: seen once, a few or many times, or a class if the clone is expanded.

TRBJ2-1,TRBD1,TRBV29-1,-,TGCAGCGTTGAATTGGGACAGATTGAGCAGTTCTTC,CSVELGQIEQFF
TRBJ1-2,-,TRBV2,few,TGTGCCAGCAGTGCAATCCAGGGGTCGAGCAGCTACACCTTC,CASSAIQGSSSYTF
TRBJ2-3,TRBD1,TRBV6-5,-,TGTGCCAGCAGCTACAGGGGGGCAGACACAGATACGCAGTATTTT,CASSYRGADTDTQYF
TRBJ2-7,TRBD2,TRBV27,-,TGTGCCAGCAACCTTAGCGGGAGGCCCTACGAGCAGTACTTC,CASNLSGRPYEQYF
TRBJ1-4,-,TRBV2,-,TGTGCCAGCAGTGAATTTGTGGGGGGCGTAACTAATGAAAAACTGTTTTTT,CASSEFVGGVTNEKLFF
TRBJ2-3,-,TRBV5-1,-,TGCGCCAGCAGCCTGATGCTAGCGACAGATACGCAGTATTTT,CASSLMLATDTQYF
TRBJ1-1,-,TRBV4-3,-,TGCGCCAGCAGCCGAGGAACAGGGACTGAAGCTTTCTTT,CASSRGTGTEAFF
TRBJ2-7,-,TRBV5-6,-,TGTGCCAGCAGCTTGGTTAGCTCCTACGAGCAGTACTTC,CASSLVSSYEQYF
TRBJ2-1,TRBD2,TRBV7-6,-,TGTGCCAGCAGCTTAGTGAGGACTAGCGGGAGTTCGGATGAGCAGTTCTTC,CASSLVRTSGSSDEQFF
TRBJ2-3,-,TRBV7-9,few,TGTGCCAGCAGCTTAGCGTTAACCACAGATACGCAGTATTTT,CASSLALTTDTQYF
TRBJ1-1,-,TRBV20-1,-,TGCAGTGCAGTGTCAGGGATTGCTTTCTTT,CSAVSGIAFF
TRBJ2-3,-,TRBV6-4,-,TGTGCCAGCAGCGGATTATCAGGGGCGGCAGATACGCAGTATTTT,CASSGLSGAADTQYF
TRBJ2-7,-,TRBV7-8,-,TGTGCCAGCAGCTTAGCGGGAGGCGAGGGGTACTTC,CASSLAGGEGYF
TRBJ1-1,TRBD1,TRBV28,-,TGTGCCAGCAGGGACAGGGGTAATGAAGCTTTCTTT,CASRDRGNEAFF
TRBJ2-6,TRBD1,TRBV19,-,TGTGCCAGTAGTATTCGCGGGACAGGCTCTGGGGCCAACGTCCTGACTTTC,CASSIRGTGSGANVLTF
TRBJ1-2,TRBD1,TRBV27,-,TGTGCCAGCAGGGGACAGGGAAGGTTGGAAGGCTACACCTTC,CASRGQGRLEGYTF
TRBJ1-4,-,TRBV9,-,TGTGCCAGCAGCCCCCGGTCCGGGATTAATGAAAAACTGTTTTTT,CASSPRSGINEKLFF
TRBJ1-2,-,TRBV6-6,few,TGTGCCAGCAGGCCCACCGGGAGATCTAACTATGGCTACACCTTC,CASRPTGRSNYGYTF
TRBJ2-1,-,TRBV5-1,once,TGCGCCAGCAGCTTGACCCTCGAGCAGTTCTTC,CASSLTLEQFF
TRBJ2-2,TRBD2,TRBV5-5,-,TGTGCCAGCAGCGGGACTAGAAATACCGGGGAGCTGTTTTTT,CASSGTRNTGELFF
TRBJ1-2,TRBD1,TRBV11-2,-,TGTGCCAGCAGCCCTCAAAGGACAGGGAATGGCTACACCTTC,CASSPQRTGNGYTF
TRBJ2-1,-,TRBV19,-,TGTGCCAGTAGCGCGTCCCGTACGAATGAGCAGTTCTTC,CASSASRTNEQFF
TRBJ1-2,-,TRBV19,-,TGTGCCAGTAGTACATCCGGGACTGTAACCGCCTATGGCTACACCTTC,CASSTSGTVTAYGYTF
TRBJ2-3,-,TRBV5-1,few,TGCGCCAGCAGCTTGGCCCTGACAGACTGGGACACCCTTAGCACAGATACGCAGTATTTT,CASSLALTDWDTLSTDTQYF
TRBJ2-6,-,TRBV21-1,-,TGTGCCAGCAGCAAAGACAAGGAATCATACTCTGGGGCCAACGTCCTGACTTTC,CASSKDKESYSGANVLTF
TRBJ2-2,TRBD2,TRBV5-1,once,TGCGCCAGCAGCTTACTAGCGGGAGTTCGCGGGGAGCTGTTTTTT,CASSLLAGVRGELFF
TRBJ1-5,-,TRBV2,-,TGTGCCAGCAGTTTTTCCACGGACTATAGCAATCAGCCCCAGCATTTT,CASSFSTDYSNQPQHF
TRBJ2-1,TRBD1,TRBV4-3,-,TGCGCCAGCAGCCAAGATCCGGATAGGACAGGGGTCTCCTACAATGAGCAGTTCTTC,CASSQDPDRTGVSYNEQFF
TRBJ2-7,-,TRBV7-2,-,TGTGCCAGCAGCTTAGCGCGGTGGGGTTCGGGCTCCTACGAGCAGTACTTC,CASSLARWGSGSYEQYF
TRBJ2-5,TRBD2,TRBV9,-,TGTGCCAGCAGGCCGGGACTAGCGGGGGGGCCGGTAGAAGAGACCCAGTACTTC,CASRPGLAGGPVEETQYF
TRBJ2-1,TRBD2,TRBV28,once,TGTGCCAGCAGTCCGAAGGGACTAGCGGGGGCGTACAATGAGCAGTTCTTC,CASSPKGLAGAYNEQFF
TRBJ1-1,-,TRBV5-6,-,TGTGCCAGCAGCTTACGGGAGGAGATCACTGAAGCTTTCTTT,CASSLREEITEAFF
TRBJ1-1,TRBD1,TRBV2,-,TGTGCCAGCAGTGCAGGGACAGGGGGGAACACTGAAGCTTTCTTT,CASSAGTGGNTEAFF
TRBJ1-4,-,TRBV5-5,-,TGTGCCAGCAGCTCCCAGGTTTATAATGAAAAACTGTTTTTT,CASSSQVYNEKLFF
TRBJ1-2,-,TRBV28,-,TGTGCCAGCAGCCACCCTCAGGGGAACTATGGCTACACCTTC,CASSHPQGNYGYTF
TRBJ2-2,-,TRBV6-5,-,TGTGCCAGCAGTTACTCGGACAGCACCGGGGAGCTGTTTTTT,CASSYSDSTGELFF
TRBJ1-2,-,TRBV7-2,once,TGTGCCAGCAGCTTAGTGTGGGGGGCAAGTGGCTACACCTTC,CASSLVWGASGYTF
TRBJ1-2,TRBD1,TRBV18,-,TGTGCCAGCTCACCACCGGGACAGGGAGCGGCACCATATGGCTACACCTTC,CASSPPGQGAAPYGYTF
TRBJ2-2,TRBD1,TRBV5-6,-,TGTGCCAGCAGCTTGGGAGAGACTCGTAGACAGGGCCGGATGGGGGAGCTGTTTTTT,CASSLGETRRQGRMGELFF
TRBJ2-1,TRBD2,TRBV10-1,-,TGCGCCAGCAGTGAGTCTCCGGGACTAGCGGGAGGGTACAATGAGCAGTTCTTC,CASSESPGLAGGYNEQFF
TRBJ1-1,-,TRBV5-4,-,TGTGCCAGCAGCCCCCAACAGGGACGGAACACTGAAGCTTTCTTT,CASSPQQGRNTEAFF
TRBJ1-2,TRBD1,TRBV15,-,TGTGCCACCAGCGACGGACAGGGGGCGCGGATCTATGGCTACACCTTC,CATSDGQGARIYGYTF
TRBJ1-1,-,TRBV5-1,-,TGCGCCAGCAGCTTGGCCGACGGGGGAACTGAAGCTTTCTTT,CASSLADGGTEAFF
TRBJ2-7,-,TRBV27,-,TGTGCCAGCAGTTTAAAGGGCTTCAGCTCCTACGAGCAGTACTTC,CASSLKGFSSYEQYF
TRBJ2-5,TRBD2,TRBV5-4,-,TGTGCCAGCAGCTTGGAGGGACTAACCCAAGAGACCCAGTACTTC,CASSLEGLTQETQYF
TRBJ2-2,TRBD1,TRBV5-1,-,TGCGCCAGCAGCTTGGGACAGGGGGTGAACACCGGGGAGCTGTTTTTT,CASSLGQGVNTGELFF
TRBJ2-7,TRBD1,TRBV5-8,-,TGTGCCAGCAGCTTGGTAGGGGGCGCGGGCTACGAGCAGTACTTC,CASSLVGGAGYEQYF
TRBJ1-2,TRBD1,TRBV28,-,TGTGCCAGCAGTTACAGGGGGCGCAACTATGGCTACACCTTC,CASSYRGRNYGYTF
TRBJ2-2,TRBD1,TRBV25-1,-,TGTGCCGGACAGGATTGGGCCGGGGAGCTGTTTTTT,CAGQDWAGELFF
TRBJ1-1,TRBD1,TRBV6-5,-,TGTGCCAGCAGTAGTCCGGGACAGGTGAACACTGAAGCTTTCTTT,CASSSPGQVNTEAFF
TRBJ2-7,-,TRBV2,-,TGTGCCAGCAGTGAAGGAACAGGGTGGTCCTACGAGCAGTACTTC,CASSEGTGWSYEQYF
TRBJ1-3,-,TRBV7-9,-,TGTGCCAGCAGCTCGAGCTCTGGAAACACCATATATTTT,CASSSSSGNTIYF
TRBJ1-5,-,TRBV27,-,TGTGCCAGCACGACGGACATTTATAGCAATCAGCCCCAGCATTTT,CASTTDIYSNQPQHF
TRBJ2-6,-,TRBV18,-,TGTGCCAGCTCGGACTTAGCTGGGGCCAACGTCCTGACTTTC,CASSDLAGANVLTF